The 17 T cell receptor beta chains below all came from one sample that was sequenced in a study of OX40 agonist ivuxolimab in advanced cancers. The protocol was immunoSEQ multiplex PCR, while the TCRdb copy is restricted to in-frame clones and leaves out a portion. The sample holds 100,000 or so clones, roughly 90% seen once. Specimen: CD4+ or CD8+ T cells sorted from blood, collected in a trial of the OX40 agonist ivuxolimab. These receptors were obtained from an adult with an advanced solid tumor such as melanoma, head and neck, liver or kidney cancer.

This rearrangement joins TRBV5-1 to TRBJ1-1; D perhaps matches TRBD1 (5 bases). Trimming shortened V by 0 bases and J by 11 bases, and 14 bases separated the two germline ends. Per the germline V gene, CDR1 is SGHRS and CDR2 is YFSETQ. The CDR3 spans 13 residues. CDR3 in amino acids: CASSLEIGAGAFF. Here the CDR3 DNA reads TGCGCCAGCAGCTTGGAAATAGGGGCGGGGGCTTTCTTT.

This sequence joins TRBV19 and TRBJ2-3; the D gene is possibly TRBD2 (7 bases). The CDR3 has 18 residues. Germline values: CDR1 LNHDA, CDR2 SQIVND (reference sequence). Trimming stripped 9 bases from V and 2 bases from J, with 27 bases between. The CDR3 loop reads CASVQGPTSGLTTDTQYF. As DNA, the CDR3 is TGTGCCAGCGTACAGGGCCCCACATCGGGACTAACCACAGATACGCAGTATTTT.

This chain connects TRBV19 to TRBJ2-1; 8 nucleotides agree with TRBD2. This CDR3 is 16 amino acids long. Germline-derived CDR1 and CDR2 are LNHDA and SQIVND (reference sequence). Losses at the gene ends were 3 bases for V and 4 bases for J; bases not matched to a gene: 8. This chain's CDR3 is CASSISGGRSYNEQFF. DNA of the CDR3: TGTGCCAGTAGTATTTCGGGCGGGAGGTCGTACAATGAGCAGTTCTTC.

The sample holds one count of this clone. The chain recombines TRBV9 with TRBJ1-1, with TRBD1 identical over 8 bases. The CDR3 consists of 14 residues. Germline loops: CDR1 SGDLS, CDR2 YYNGEE. V shed 5 bases, J shed 4 bases, and the junction held 7 bases outside the gene matches. CDR3 region: CASSGDRFGTEAFF. The CDR3 region has the DNA TGTGCCAGCAGTGGGGACAGGTTTGGCACTGAAGCTTTCTTT.

V and J are TRBV5-1 and TRBJ2-2; D is possibly TRBD1 (6 bases). Germline CDR1 SGHRS, CDR2 YFSETQ. There are 12 residues in the CDR3. Trimming pared 4 bases from V and 6 bases from J, leaving 7 bases between. In DNA, the CDR3 is TGCGCCAGCAGCCGGACAGCCGGGGAGCTGTTTTTT. It encodes CASSRTAGELFF.

The genes are TRBV7-2 and TRBJ2-3; 10 bases are a match to TRBD2. The CDR3 is 16 residues long. The V gene end was trimmed by 0 bases and the J gene end by 10 bases; junction bases not matched to a gene: 10. The germline V gene encodes CDR1 SGHTA and CDR2 FQGNSA. The CDR3 DNA follows: TGTGCCAGCAGCTTAGCGGTTTCTAGCGGGGGCCTGGCGCAGTATTTT. Amino acid sequence: CASSLAVSSGGLAQYF.

The genes are TRBV6-5 and TRBJ1-2; 8 nucleotides agree with TRBD1. CDR3 length: 14 amino acids. CDR1 and CDR2 from the germline V gene are MNHEY and SVGAGI. With 4 bases clipped from V and 8 bases from J, the junction kept 9 bases outside the gene matches. The CDR3 reads CASSSPGQAGGYTF. The CDR3, as DNA: TGTGCCAGCAGTTCCCCGGGACAGGCGGGCGGCTACACCTTC.

J is TRBJ2-3 and V is TRBV9; 10 bases align to TRBD2. CDR3 length: 17 residues. Germline CDR1 SGDLS, CDR2 YYNGEE. Losses at the gene ends were 3 bases for V and 2 bases for J; bases not matched to a gene: 9. In nucleotides, the CDR3 is TGTGCCAGCAGCGCTATTACTAGCGGGAAATTCACAGATACGCAGTATTTT. Translating it yields CASSAITSGKFTDTQYF.

The chain carries TRBV5-1 and TRBJ2-1; 7 bases match TRBD1. This CDR3 is 15 amino acids long. The trim removed 0 bases at V and 2 bases at J, leaving 2 bases unmatched. Germline-derived CDR1 and CDR2 are SGHRS and YFSETQ. CDR3 loop: CASSLGDRAYNEQFF. The CDR3, as DNA: TGCGCCAGCAGCTTGGGTGACAGGGCCTACAATGAGCAGTTCTTC.

The rearrangement joins TRBV6-6 to TRBJ2-7; D not resolved. This CDR3 is built from 15 residues. Trimming left V 6 bases short and J 4 bases short, with 19 bases between. The V gene's germline CDR1 is MNHNY and CDR2 SVGAGI (reference sequence). The CDR3 here is CASSPRNRPGYEQYF. As DNA, the CDR3 is TGTGCCAGCAGCCCCAGGAATCGTCCCGGATACGAGCAGTACTTC.

The chain links TRBV5-1 to TRBJ1-4, with 8 bases identical to TRBD1. This CDR3 is built from 15 residues. CDR1 and CDR2 from the germline V gene are SGHRS and YFSETQ. J was trimmed by 8 bases and V by 4 bases; bases with no gene match: 10. CDR3 region: CASSVGTGRGEKLFF. CDR3 DNA sequence: TGCGCCAGCAGCGTCGGGACAGGCCGGGGAGAAAAACTGTTTTTT. Full variable domain (outside the CDR3, taken from reference TRBV5-1 and TRBJ1-4): KAGVTQTPRYLIKTRGQQVTLSCSPISGHRSVSWYQQTPGQGLQFLFEYFSETQRNKGNFPGRFSGRQFSNSRSEMNVSTLELGDSALYLCASSVGTGRGEKLFFGSGTQLSVL.

The chain joins TRBV7-8 to TRBJ2-2; a possible D gene is TRBD1 (5 bases). V gave up 1 base and J gave up 5 bases, with 11 bases separating them. Germline V lookup: CDR1 SGHVS, CDR2 FQNEAQ. The CDR3 sequence is 15 residues long. The DNA of the CDR3 is TGTGCCAGCAGCTTAGAGGGTTCAGGGACCGGGGAGCTGTTTTTT. Its protein product is CASSLEGSGTGELFF.

The chain recombines TRBV18 with TRBJ2-7, with D possibly matching TRBD1 (6 bases). This CDR3 spans 14 amino acids. The germline CDR1 and CDR2 sequences are KGHSH and LQKENI. Trimming took 8 bases from V and 0 from J, leaving 14 bases between them. In nucleotides, the CDR3 is TGTGCCAGCCATCGAGACAGGAGCTCCTACGAGCAGTACTTC. Translated: CASHRDRSSYEQYF.

The rearrangement links TRBV19 to TRBJ1-5; D gene ambiguous. CDR1 and CDR2 (germline): LNHDA, SQIVND (reference sequence). Trimming pared 2 bases from V and 7 bases from J, leaving 15 bases between. The CDR3 has 15 residues. CDR3 amino acids: CASSISTPREQPQHF. For the CDR3, the DNA is TGTGCCAGTAGTATAAGTACCCCCCGGGAGCAGCCCCAGCATTTT.

The chain combines TRBV5-1 with TRBJ2-3; 8 bases align to TRBD2. J was trimmed by 6 bases and V by 0 bases; bases with no gene match: 9. The CDR3 is 16 amino acids. Germline CDR1 reads SGHRS; CDR2 reads YFSETQ. CDR3 in DNA: TGCGCCAGCAGCTTGGCCCTAGCGGGTTGGGCCGATACGCAGTATTTT. It codes for CASSLALAGWADTQYF.

The chain couples TRBV2 to TRBJ1-5, with D perhaps matching TRBD1 (6 bases). CDR3 length: 15 residues. V lost 3 bases to trimming and J lost 9 bases, with 18 bases between them. Per the germline V gene, CDR1 is SNHLY and CDR2 is FYNNEI. This chain's CDR3 is CASSEDRTALGPQHF. The CDR3 coding sequence is TGTGCCAGCAGTGAGGATCGGACAGCTCTCGGGCCCCAGCATTTT.

The chain employs TRBV19 and TRBJ1-2; D is ambiguous. The CDR3 consists of 11 residues. V dropped 2 bases and J dropped 2 bases, with 0 bases sitting between them. Germline CDR1 and CDR2: LNHDA and SQIVND (reference sequence). This CDR3 reads CASSINYGYTF. CDR3 DNA sequence: TGTGCCAGTAGTATAAACTATGGCTACACCTTC.